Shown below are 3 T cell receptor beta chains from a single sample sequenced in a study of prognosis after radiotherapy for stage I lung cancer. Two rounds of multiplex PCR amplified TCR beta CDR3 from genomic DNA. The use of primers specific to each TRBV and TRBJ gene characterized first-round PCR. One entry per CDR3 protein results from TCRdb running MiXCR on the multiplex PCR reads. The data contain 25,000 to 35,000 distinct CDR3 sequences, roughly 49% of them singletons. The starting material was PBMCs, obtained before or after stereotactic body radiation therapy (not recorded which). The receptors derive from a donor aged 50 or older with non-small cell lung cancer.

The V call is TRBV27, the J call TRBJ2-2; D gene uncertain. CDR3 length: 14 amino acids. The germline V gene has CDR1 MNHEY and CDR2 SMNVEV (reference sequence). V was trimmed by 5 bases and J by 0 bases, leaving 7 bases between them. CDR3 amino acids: CASSPHPNTGELFF. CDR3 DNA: TGTGCCAGCAGTCCCCACCCGAACACCGGGGAGCTGTTTTTT.

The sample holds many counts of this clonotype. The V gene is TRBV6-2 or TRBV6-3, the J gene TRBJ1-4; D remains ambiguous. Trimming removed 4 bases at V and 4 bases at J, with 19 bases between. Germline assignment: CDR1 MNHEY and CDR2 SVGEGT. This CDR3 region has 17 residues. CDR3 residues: CASSSEAGLTYNEKLFF. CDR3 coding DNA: TGTGCCAGCAGTTCAGAGGCGGGCCTGACCTATAATGAAAAACTGTTTTTT.

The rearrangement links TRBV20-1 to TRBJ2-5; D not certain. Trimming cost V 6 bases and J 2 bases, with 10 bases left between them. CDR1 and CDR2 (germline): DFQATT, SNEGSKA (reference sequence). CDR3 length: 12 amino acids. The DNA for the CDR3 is TGCAGTGCCAAGTTAACGCAAGAGACCCAGTACTTC. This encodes CSAKLTQETQYF.